These 18 T cell receptor beta chains came from one sample sequenced in a study of breast tumors, draining lymph nodes, adjacent tissues. Breast cancer patients provided tissue from their axillary draining lymph nodes. TCRdb redid the calling of the multiplex PCR reads with MiXCR, one entry per CDR3 protein. The repertoire holds 200,000 or so distinct CDR3 sequences, with 25% to 40% as singletons. Sequencing was performed on axillary lymph node tissue. Receptor source: a female donor with breast cancer. Some clones in this sample may be carry-over from other donors' samples.

The sample holds many counts of this clonotype. The rearrangement links TRBV4-2 to TRBJ2-1; 13 bases map to TRBD2. Germline V gives CDR1 LGHNA, CDR2 YNFKEQ. The CDR3 is made up of 15 amino acids. Trimming removed 1 base from V and 7 bases from J; junction bases left unmatched: 1. CDR3: CASSQGTSGRNEQFF. The CDR3 DNA reads TGTGCCAGCAGCCAAGGGACTAGCGGGAGAAATGAGCAGTTCTTC.

In its sample, this clonotype was seen many times. The V gene is TRBV27, the J gene TRBJ1-6; D ambiguous. CDR3 size: 14 residues. The V and J ends lost 2 bases and 3 bases respectively, with 5 bases between them. Per germline, CDR1 MNHEY and CDR2 SMNVEV (reference sequence). Written as DNA, the CDR3 is TGTGCCAGCAGTTTAAACAGCTATAATTCACCCCTCCACTTT. Protein product: CASSLNSYNSPLHF.

Many counts were recorded for this clonotype. V usage is TRBV30 and J usage is TRBJ2-5; perhaps TRBD2 as D (5 bases). Germline CDR1 and CDR2: GTSNPN and SVGIG (reference sequence). The V end lost 0 bases, the J end lost 4 bases, and 9 bases lay between the germline ends. This CDR3 has 13 residues. DNA of the CDR3: TGTGCCTGGAGTGTAGCTGAGGGAGAGACCCAGTACTTC. Residues: CAWSVAEGETQYF. The variable domain in full, completed from reference TRBV30 and TRBJ2-5, reads SQTIHQWPATLVQPVGSPLSLECTVEGTSNPNLYWYRQAAGRGLQLLFYSVGIGQISSEVPQNLSASRPQDRQFILSSKKLLLSDSGFYLCAWSVAEGETQYFGPGTRLLVL.

This clonotype has more than one count but fewer than ten. The chain employs TRBV6-5 and TRBJ1-2, with D maybe TRBD1 (6 bases). Germline V CDR1 and CDR2: MNHEY, SVGAGI. V lost 1 base to trimming and J lost 1 base, with 16 bases between them. There are 17 residues in the CDR3. CDR3 residues: CASSYLERQGSNYGYTF. CDR3 DNA: TGTGCCAGCAGTTACTTGGAAAGGCAGGGGAGTAACTATGGCTACACCTTC.

This clonotype has ten or more counts. The rearrangement uses TRBV20-1 and TRBJ1-2, with D hard to call. V lost 0 bases to trimming and J lost 7 bases, with 21 bases between them. The germline CDR1 and CDR2 sequences are DFQATT and SNEGSKA (reference sequence). This CDR3 comprises 16 residues. This chain's CDR3 is CSARDGLEFSLGGYTF. The CDR3 nucleotides are TGCAGTGCTAGAGATGGTTTAGAGTTCTCGTTAGGTGGCTACACCTTC.

Notes on this clonotype: A read error may explain this, as a much larger clone is one base away. This chain uses TRBV11-2 with TRBJ1-5, with a tentative D call TRBD1 (5 bases). V dropped 5 bases and J dropped 9 bases, with 14 bases sitting between them. This CDR3 is built from 13 residues. The germline V gene has CDR1 SGHAT and CDR2 FQNNGV. The CDR3 sequence is CASSPSLGPPQHF. CDR3 DNA sequence: TGTGCCAGCAGCCCCTCTCTGGGGCCGCCCCAGCATTTT.

Note on this clonotype: Being one base from a much bigger clone, this may be a read error. V and J are TRBV6-1 and TRBJ1-2; TRBD1 might be the D (5 bases). V shed 5 bases and J shed 5 bases, with 18 bases lying between them. This CDR3 comprises 15 residues. Looked up from germline, CDR1 is MNHNS and CDR2 is SASEGT. Written as DNA, the CDR3 is TGTGCCAGCAGTCACTGGGACCCCAGTTCGTATGGCTACACCTTC. It yields the protein CASSHWDPSSYGYTF.

This clonotype was recorded once. This sequence joins TRBV18 and TRBJ2-7; 14 bases are shared with TRBD2. The J segment lost 3 bases and the V segment lost 8 bases, leaving 3 bases of the junction unmatched. The length of the CDR3 is 14 residues. Per germline, CDR1 KGHSH and CDR2 LQKENI. The CDR3 is CASPGTSGSYEQYF. CDR3 nucleotides: TGTGCCAGCCCGGGGACTAGCGGGAGCTACGAGCAGTACTTC.

This clonotype was counted at least ten times. The chain employs TRBV20-1 and TRBJ2-7, with TRBD1 matching 8 bases. The germline CDR1 and CDR2 sequences are DFQATT and SNEGSKA (reference sequence). The CDR3 is made up of 13 amino acids. The junction had 6 bases not matched to a gene; V was cut back by 6 bases and J by 2 bases. CDR3 nucleotide sequence: TGCAGTGCCGCAGGGGGCCTAACCTACGAGCAGTACTTC. As protein: CSAAGGLTYEQYF.

This clonotype was counted only a few times. This may be a read error, as it is one base from a much larger clone. The DNA is left out, because the CDR3 cannot be placed on it with certainty; the CDR3 is given as TCRdb lists it. The rearrangement uses TRBV9 and TRBJ1-2; the D call TRBD1 from the table was never checked on the DNA. Germline CDR1 and CDR2: SGDLS and YYNGEE. The length of the CDR3 is 15 amino acids, counting both ends. CDR3 region: CASSVAGGSTYGSTF.

This clonotype was found many times. The V call is TRBV5-6, the J call TRBJ1-2, with a weak D call TRBD1 (6 bases). V gave up 3 bases and J gave up 5 bases, with 8 bases separating them. This CDR3 has 12 residues. Germline CDR1 and CDR2: SGHDT and YYEEEE. CDR3 sequence: CASSSQGYGYTF. The CDR3 DNA reads as TGTGCCAGCAGCTCACAGGGATATGGCTACACCTTC. The full variable domain, completed using reference TRBV5-6 and TRBJ1-2, is DAGVTQSPTHLIKTRGQQVTLRCSPKSGHDTVSWYQQALGQGPQFIFQYYEEEERQRGNFPDRFSGHQFPNYSSELNVNALLLGDSALYLCASSSQGYGYTFGSGTRLTVV.

This chain uses TRBV30 with TRBJ1-5, with 11 bases identical to TRBD1. The CDR3 contains 15 residues. Losses at the gene ends were 3 bases for V and 6 bases for J; bases not matched to a gene: 7. The V gene's germline CDR1 is GTSNPN and CDR2 SVGIG (reference sequence). CDR3 sequence reads: CAWSSPGTGGQPQHF. CDR3 nucleotide sequence: TGTGCCTGGAGCAGTCCCGGGACAGGGGGTCAGCCCCAGCATTTT.

This clonotype has at least ten counts. The chain couples TRBV30 to TRBJ2-3, with 9 bases matching TRBD2. Germline-derived CDR1 and CDR2 are GTSNPN and SVGIG (reference sequence). This CDR3 spans 13 amino acids. The junction had 1 base not matched to a gene; V was cut back by 3 bases and J by 3 bases. In nucleotides, the CDR3 is TGTGCCTGGAGGCGGGAGGGGACAGATACGCAGTATTTT. It yields the protein CAWRREGTDTQYF.

This clonotype was observed at least ten times. The gene calls are TRBV9 and TRBJ1-5; D is undetermined. The CDR3 covers 15 residues. V was shortened by 0 bases and J by 1 base, with 8 bases between the two germline ends. Germline V gene data show CDR1 as SGDLS and CDR2 as YYNGEE. CDR3 amino acids: CASSVGWQSNQPQHF. CDR3 nucleotides: TGTGCCAGCAGCGTAGGATGGCAGAGCAATCAGCCCCAGCATTTT.

This clonotype has ten or more counts. The chain recombines TRBV19 with TRBJ2-7; TRBD1 or TRBD2 may be the D gene (5 bases each). CDR1 and CDR2 from the germline V gene are LNHDA and SQIVND (reference sequence). CDR3 length: 14 amino acids. Trimming took off 4 bases at V and 2 bases at J, with 12 bases between the two ends. The CDR3 loop reads CASSRGMRTYEQYF. CDR3 in DNA: TGTGCCAGTAGTAGGGGGATGAGGACCTACGAGCAGTACTTC.

This clonotype has at least ten counts. At one end the junction does not follow the germline gene, possibly because of a read error. This chain joins TRBV7-7 and TRBJ2-5; 14 bases line up with TRBD2. The germline V gene has CDR1 SSHAT and CDR2 FNYEAQ (reference sequence). There are 15 residues in the CDR3. The CDR3 spells CASSKGLAGVETQYF. CDR3 DNA sequence: TGTGCTAGCAGCAAGGGACTAGCGGGAGTAGAGACCCAGTACTTC.

A remark on this clonotype: With a much larger clone just one base away, this may be a read error. V gene TRBV12-3 or TRBV12-4 combines with J gene TRBJ2-6; no clear D. The CDR3 is 14 amino acids. Trimming took 7 bases from V and 4 from J, leaving 11 bases between them. The CDR3 DNA reads as TGTGCCAGCACCACGGGCTTGGGGGCCAACGTCCTGACTTTC. It yields the protein CASTTGLGANVLTF.

This clonotype was seen a few times. A read error is possible here, since a much larger clone lies one base away. Likely a read error: the CDR3 ends without its conserved phenylalanine or tryptophan. The J gene is TRBJ2-7, the V gene TRBV7-9; a possible D gene is TRBD1 (5 bases). The germline gives CDR1 SEHNR, CDR2 FQNEAQ (reference sequence). V was shortened by 1 base and J by 6 bases, with 13 bases between the two germline ends. This CDR3 is built from 14 residues. Written as DNA, the CDR3 is TGTGCCAGCAGCTTAGAGGGGTCCGCCGGCGAGCAGTACCTC. Protein product: CASSLEGSAGEQYL.